This record covers a single T cell receptor beta chain. This clonotype appeared many times. The antigen it binds to is not known. Base qualities are missing; no much larger clone stands one base away. This record comes from a study of human T cells and chemical hapten exposure listed by TCRdb under 2021. In terms of the full investigation: For sensitization, 2% DPC in acetone was applied to a 2 cm by 2 cm area of upper inner arm skin. The patient cohort, mostly female, included alopecia areata with under or over 50% scalp involvement, alopecia totalis and alopecia universalis. Throughout the approximately 25-week study period, patients were also given weekly therapeutic DPC doses on the scalp. The study tracked peripheral blood TCR repertoire changes in vivo during primary and secondary sensitization to the hapten diphenylcyclopropenone (DPC) in alopecia patients. For TCR sequencing, blood came from 25 to 35 alopecia patients at anywhere from one to four time points (pre-sensitization, 2, 6 and 24 weeks). Libraries were pooled for sequencing, and per-sample TCR yields varied mainly because of small differences in library volumes within the pool. Blood was sampled from patients pre-sensitization (week 0) and at 2, 6 and about 24 weeks after DPC sensitization. Patch tests used Finn chambers with 0.01% DPC on the upper back, scored after 6 days by International Contact Dermatitis Research Group standards. The full study reports these points: DPC sensitization did not change the number of TCRs with a frequency above 1 in 1000, and there was no evidence of changes in global repertoire structure. Patch test score correlated positively with the number of PT1 expanded TCRs, reaching significance at thresholds 8, 16 and 32 but not at 4. Alopecia, a presumed autoimmune disease, was present in all patients, so the immune response of the patients might differ from that of healthy individuals. Repeated subsampling changed both the strength of the expansion versus patch-test correlation and the threshold at which the correlation became significant. Compared with pre-sensitization or healthy control sets, expanded TCRs formed significantly more large CDR3 similarity clusters, which is consistent with antigen-driven responses.

The library came from RACE. Data came from a NextSeq 500. During library preparation, unique molecular identifiers were attached to individual cDNA molecules so that TCRs could be counted quantitatively and reproducibly. From each blood RNA sample, both TCR alpha and TCR beta chains were sequenced. Under the source paper's analysis protocol: Samples had a median of 95,638 TCRs, with a range from about 23,224 to 750,000. V, J and CDR3 annotation of the TCR reads was carried out using the Decombinator software suite. For PS versus PT1 abundance plots, all samples were subsampled to the same number of TCRs (28,000). Expanded TCRs were defined as absent before sensitization and observed at least eight times at the 2-week time point. TCRdb redid the processing of the public reads, applying fastp at Q25 and MiXCR, and retained in-frame beta chains. Every entry covers one CDR3 protein and lists the most common genes and DNA from its rows. The V and J calls, along with clone size, are taken from TCRdb and not from the paper's own processing. This sample holds some 360,000 distinct CDR3 sequences; 4.5% to 6% were observed only once. The ten largest clones take up roughly 2.6% of the sample.

According to the study, the label for this sample's time point signals: pre-sensitization, week 0. Interpreted using the paper, the treatment or condition label stands for: therapeutic diphenylcyclopropenone sensitization with weekly scalp DPC. At each patch-test visit, blood was drawn before the patch test was applied. Patients were eligible if aged 18 to 70, diagnosed with alopecia and judged suitable for DPC therapy, and pregnant patients were excluded. Total RNA was extracted from unfractionated whole blood collected in Tempus Blood RNA tubes. V drops 7 bases and J drops 5 bases, leaving 20 bases in between. Based on the germline V gene, the CDR1 and CDR2 sequences are MDHEN and SYDVKM. From cysteine to phenylalanine, the CDR3 is 15 amino acids long. Solely the CDR3 DNA is kept, with 45 bases framed from the first base.

This TCR was sampled from a woman aged 50 to 60 with alopecia areata. Some clones in this sample may be carry-over from other donors' samples. The rearrangement joined TRBV28 to TRBJ2-5; possibly the D gene is TRBD2, per 7 matching bases. The source material was whole blood, sampled in connection with sensitization to the hapten diphenylcyclopropenone (DPC). The CDR3 region: CASTLGGARVETQYF. The nucleotides read TGTGCCAGCACCCTAGGGGGGGCGCGAGTGGAGACCCAGTACTTC. Extended through the reference TRBV28 and TRBJ2-5 proteins, this CDR3 yields the full variable domain: DVKVTQSSRYLVKRTGEKVFLECVQDMDHENMFWYRQDPGLGLRLIYFSYDVKMKEKGDIPEGYSVSREKKERFSLILESASTNQTSMYLCASTLGGARVETQYFGPGTRLLVL.